This T cell receptor beta chain is drawn from a study of blood T cell repertoires in COVID-19 (dated by TCRdb to about 2020). Study-level background: Collaborator samples came from the United States, Italy and Spain and covered acute and convalescent phases of COVID-19. Nearly every sample came with metadata listing a de-identified subject ID, COVID-19 status, age in years and sex. Subjects who had been exposed to COVID-19, were actively infected with it, or had recovered from it provided the deeply sampled blood TCRbeta repertoires that made up the dataset. The repertoires were released in a freely available public database intended as a resource for research on the immune response to SARS-CoV-2. The material from the prospective study consisted of cDNA or gDNA derived from T cells, B-cell-depleted T cells, or PBMCs. Where available, HLA class I and class II types were taken from metadata supplied by the sample provider and were not determined by assay-based typing. The samples were drawn from the first 160 participants of the ongoing ImmuneRACE study and from some 1,300 subjects provided by 6 global collaborators. General findings and caveats noted by the study authors: Clinical and demographic metadata were provided uncurated, with the amount varying by source and participant.

Whole blood was collected in K2EDTA tubes by collaborating institutions according to the institutions' own protocols. Collaborator samples were shipped for TCRbeta analysis as frozen whole blood, isolated PBMCs, or DNA extracted from either sample type. To note about this clone: There is no known antigen for this receptor. No much larger clone is present one base from it, and per-base qualities are unavailable.

TCRbeta CDR3 regions were amplified from genomic DNA by means of the immunoSEQ Assay, a bias-controlled multiplex PCR. In the authors' own workflow: Within the assay, amplification of reference gene primers was used to estimate how many nucleated cells each sample contained. Sequence reads were collapsed and filtered to measure the absolute abundance of every unique TCRbeta CDR3 rearrangement. For each sample, productive Simpson clonality was calculated by taking the square root of Simpson's diversity index across productive rearrangements. TCRdb re-hosts the immuneACCESS table, in-frame sequences only. Its copies lack some clones; in the studies checked, an unresolved V gene accounts for under half of them, and the cause for the rest is not known. That table gives V, J and clone size, and the DNA gave D and trimming. The sample table records 120,000 to 150,000 clones; roughly 87% of these occur just once. The ten largest make up approximately 0.95% of the sample.

Trimming takes 0 bases from V and 2 bases from J, and the germline ends sit 10 bases apart. Including cysteine and phenylalanine, the CDR3 has 15 amino acids. Kept here is only the CDR3 DNA, which spans 45 bases and is read in frame from base 1. CDR1 SGDLS and CDR2 YYNGEE are derived from the germline V gene. The TCR sequence derives from a woman in her forties or fifties with acute or convalescent COVID-19. Specimen: peripheral blood. The chain was built from TRBV9 and TRBJ2-3; TRBD2 might be the D gene, on 6 matching bases. The CDR3 protein sequence reads: CASSVEVADTDTQYF. Read as DNA, the sequence is TGTGCCAGCAGCGTAGAGGTAGCGGACACAGATACGCAGTATTTT.